This record concerns one T cell receptor beta chain sequence. Its cognate antigen is unknown. This entry belongs to a study of T cell clones after liver transplantation. Study context: A pre-transplant mixed lymphocyte reaction with TCRbeta sequencing defined graft-donor-reactive clones followed in post-transplant blood. As an antigen-independent comparator, third-party-reactive TCRbeta sequences came from pre-transplant mixed lymphocyte reactions. Samples came pre-transplant, pre-randomization before withdrawal, and post-randomization after withdrawal ended. Notes on the study in general: Migration into the graft, not deletion, may explain lost graft donor-reactive T cells.

Profiled with immunoSEQ multiplex PCR; TCRdb holds only in-frame clones, not every one. This table has 85,000 to 110,000 clones, around 80% appearing once. The sequence was obtained from a human patient who received a liver transplant. A subset of T cells may come from the graft donor. Sequences were derived from CD4+ T cells from blood, sampled around 4 years after liver transplant.

This chain's CDR3 is CASGPQGYYEQYF. The CDR3 nucleotides read TGTGCCAGCGGTCCACAGGGGTACTACGAGCAGTACTTC. The chain links TRBV11-2 to TRBJ2-7, with TRBD1 identical over 7 bases. The length of the CDR3 is 13 residues. Germline V gene lookup returns CDR1 SGHAT and CDR2 FQNNGV. With V trimmed by 8 bases and J by 3 bases, 7 bases remained unmatched.